Listed here are 13 T cell receptor beta chains from one sample, sequenced in a study of PD-1 blockade in mismatch repair-deficient tumors (dated by TCRdb to the late 2010s). Library method: the immunoSEQ multiplex PCR assay. TCRdb stores this immuneACCESS table with in-frame sequences only. Part of the clones is absent; in the studies checked, under half of the shortfall reflects unresolved V genes, and no reason is known for the rest. Within this sample are more than 15,000 clones, with roughly 84% of them counted one time only. Around 17% of the sample is held by the ten biggest clonotypes. The time point label here, explained by the study, means: peripheral blood before pembrolizumab. The sample was PBMCs, taken before pembrolizumab treatment. The receptors here all came from an adult with mismatch repair-deficient cancer.

This rearrangement joins TRBV8-2 to TRBJ2-6; the D call in the table, TRBD1, was not verified against the DNA. TRBV8-2 is termed a pseudogene. The CDR3 contains 13 residues. Here the CDR3 reads CGITQSRANVLTF. Written as DNA, the CDR3 is TGTGGCATAACACAAAGTCGGGCCAACGTCCTGACTTTC.

The chain combines TRBV2 with TRBJ2-4; tentative D call: TRBD1 (5 bases). The V end lost 6 bases, the J end lost 3 bases, and 18 bases lay between the germline ends. This CDR3 is 16 amino acids long. CDR1 and CDR2 (germline): SNHLY, FYNNEI. CDR3 in DNA: TGTGCCAGCAGCCCAACTTCAGACAGAGGCAAAAACATTCAGTACTTC. Amino acid sequence: CASSPTSDRGKNIQYF.

The chain joins TRBV5-1 to TRBJ1-2; no clear D. V lost 2 bases and J 7 bases, leaving 9 bases between the germline ends. This CDR3 is 12 amino acids long. Germline values: CDR1 SGHRS, CDR2 YFSETQ. The chain's CDR3 is CASSFQGSGYTF. The CDR3 DNA follows: TGCGCCAGCAGCTTCCAAGGAAGTGGCTACACCTTC.

The rearrangement joins TRBV30 to TRBJ1-5; D might be TRBD1 (5 bases). The germline CDR1 and CDR2 sequences are GTSNPN and SVGIG (reference sequence). The CDR3 runs to 18 residues. Trimming removed 3 bases at V and 0 bases at J, with 21 bases between. The DNA for the CDR3 is TGTGCCTGGAGCAAATCCGGGACCGGTCCTTATAGCAATCAGCCCCAGCATTTT. The encoded protein is CAWSKSGTGPYSNQPQHF.

V gene TRBV7-9 combines with J gene TRBJ2-2; a weak D match, TRBD2 (6 bases). The germline CDR1 and CDR2 sequences are SEHNR and FQNEAQ (reference sequence). The CDR3 spans 15 residues. Trimming stripped 7 bases from V and 4 bases from J, with 16 bases between. Here the CDR3 DNA reads TGTGCCAGCATCAAGACGGGGGAGGTCACCGGGGAGCTGTTTTTT. This codes for CASIKTGEVTGELFF.

The chain combines TRBV10-3 with TRBJ1-1; 8 bases are a match to TRBD1. The CDR3 covers 13 residues. CDR1 is ENHRY and CDR2 is SYGVKD in the germline V gene. Trimming took 6 bases from V and 1 from J; bases not matched to a gene: 1. The CDR3 is CAISGQGNTEAFF. CDR3 DNA sequence: TGTGCCATCAGCGGACAGGGGAACACTGAAGCTTTCTTT.

V is TRBV11-2 and J is TRBJ2-5; D might be TRBD2 (6 bases). The V and J ends lost 2 bases and 4 bases respectively, with 11 bases between them. The CDR3 is 14 amino acids. CDR1 and CDR2 (germline): SGHAT, FQNNGV. Here the CDR3 reads CASSLRWGLETQYF. The CDR3 bases are TGTGCCAGCAGCTTAAGATGGGGACTAGAGACCCAGTACTTC.

V gene TRBV30 combines with J gene TRBJ2-2; no firm D call. The CDR3 is 12 amino acids. Germline V gene data show CDR1 as GTSNPN and CDR2 as SVGIG (reference sequence). The V end lost 0 bases, the J end lost 6 bases, and 5 bases lay between the germline ends. The CDR3 region has the DNA TGTGCCTGGAGTGTATGGCCCGGGGAGCTGTTTTTT. Translation: CAWSVWPGELFF.

This clone was picked up one time. The V gene is TRBV7-9, the J gene TRBJ2-7; TRBD2 is a possible D gene (6 bases). This CDR3 has 14 amino acids. Trimming shortened V by 7 bases and J by 4 bases, and 17 bases separated the two germline ends. Germline V CDR1 and CDR2: SEHNR, FQNEAQ (reference sequence). The CDR3 nucleotides read TGTGCCAGCACAGCGGGTGGGGGGTATTACGAGCAGTACTTC. It yields the protein CASTAGGGYYEQYF. Full variable domain (rest looked up from reference TRBV7-9 and TRBJ2-7): DTGVSQNPRHKITKRGQNVTFRCDPISEHNRLYWYRQTLGQGPEFLTYFQNEAQLEKSRLLSDRFSAERPKGSFSTLEIQRTEQGDSAMYLCASTAGGGYYEQYFGPGTRLTVT.

This sequence joins TRBV15 and TRBJ1-1; D is unclear. The CDR3 extends over 15 amino acids. V lost 1 base and J 1 base, leaving 10 bases between the germline ends. CDR1 LNHNV and CDR2 YYDKDF come from the germline V gene (reference sequence). CDR3 protein: CATSRVRTGNTEAFF. Here the CDR3 DNA reads TGTGCCACCAGCAGAGTTAGGACGGGGAACACTGAAGCTTTCTTT.

The V gene is TRBV7-2, the J gene TRBJ2-5; 11 nucleotides agree with TRBD2. Germline V gene sequence: CDR1 SGHTA, CDR2 FQGNSA. V was pared by 4 bases and J by 5 bases, with 9 bases of the junction left unmatched. The CDR3 is 16 amino acids. The CDR3 DNA is TGTGCCAGCAGCTCCATACTAGCGGGAGTCTGGGAGACCCAGTACTTC. Protein product: CASSSILAGVWETQYF.

V gene TRBV2 combines with J gene TRBJ1-4, with no clear D. CDR3 length: 17 amino acids. Germline loops: CDR1 SNHLY, CDR2 FYNNEI. Trimming removed 4 bases at V and 3 bases at J, with 18 bases between. DNA of the CDR3: TGTGCCAGCAGTGTGAGTTGGGCAGTGGGCCCTAATGAAAAACTGTTTTTT. Protein product: CASSVSWAVGPNEKLFF.

The CDR3 DNA follows: TGTGCCAGCAGCGGAGCCCTAGCGGGAGGCGGCCAAATCTACGAGCAGTACTTC. Amino acids: CASSGALAGGGQIYEQYF. This chain joins TRBV4-2 and TRBJ2-7, with 11 bases aligning to TRBD2. Germline V gives CDR1 LGHNA, CDR2 YNFKEQ. The ends lost 5 bases at V and 3 bases at J; junction bases unmatched: 15. CDR3 length equals 18 residues.